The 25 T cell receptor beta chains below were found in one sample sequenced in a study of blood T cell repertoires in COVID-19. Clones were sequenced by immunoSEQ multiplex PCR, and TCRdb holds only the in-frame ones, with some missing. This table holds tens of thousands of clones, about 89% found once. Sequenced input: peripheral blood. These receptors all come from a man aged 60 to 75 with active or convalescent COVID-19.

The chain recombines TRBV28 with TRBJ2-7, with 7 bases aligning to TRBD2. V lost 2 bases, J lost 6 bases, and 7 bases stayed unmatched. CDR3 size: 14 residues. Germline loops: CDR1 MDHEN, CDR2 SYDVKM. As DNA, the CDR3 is TGTGCCAGCAGTTTAGGGACGGGGGGTCTCGAGCAGTACTTC. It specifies CASSLGTGGLEQYF.

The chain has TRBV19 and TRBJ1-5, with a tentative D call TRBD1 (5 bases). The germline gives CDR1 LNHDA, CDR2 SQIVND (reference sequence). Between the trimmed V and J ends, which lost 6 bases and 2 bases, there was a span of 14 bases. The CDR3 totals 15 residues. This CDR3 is CASRRSGMGNQPQHF. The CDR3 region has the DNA TGTGCCAGTAGGAGGTCAGGGATGGGCAATCAGCCCCAGCATTTT.

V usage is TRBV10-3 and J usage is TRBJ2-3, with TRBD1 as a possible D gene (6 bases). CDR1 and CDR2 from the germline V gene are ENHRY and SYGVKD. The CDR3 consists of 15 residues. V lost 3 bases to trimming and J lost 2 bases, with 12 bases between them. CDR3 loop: CAISEQGLHTDTQYF. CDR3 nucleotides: TGTGCCATCAGTGAACAGGGATTACACACAGATACGCAGTATTTT.

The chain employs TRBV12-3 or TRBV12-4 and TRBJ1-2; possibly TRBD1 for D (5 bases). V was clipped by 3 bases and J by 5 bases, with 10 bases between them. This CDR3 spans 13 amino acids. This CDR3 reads CASSFEGLYGYTF. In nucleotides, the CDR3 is TGTGCCAGCAGTTTTGAGGGACTATATGGCTACACCTTC.

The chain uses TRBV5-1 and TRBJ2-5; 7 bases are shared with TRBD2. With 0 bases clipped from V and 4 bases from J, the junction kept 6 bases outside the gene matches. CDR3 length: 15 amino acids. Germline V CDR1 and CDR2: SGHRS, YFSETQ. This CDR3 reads CASSLAPGEGETQYF. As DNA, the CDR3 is TGCGCCAGCAGCTTGGCCCCGGGGGAGGGAGAGACCCAGTACTTC.

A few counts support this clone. The CDR3, as DNA: TGTGCCAGCAGTGTGGAGCGGGGGGCCGGGGAGACCCAGTACTTC. Amino acid sequence: CASSVERGAGETQYF. V and J are TRBV2 and TRBJ2-5; the match to TRBD2 covers 9 bases. V lost 4 bases to trimming and J lost 5 bases; unmatched junction nucleotides: 8. Germline V gene data show CDR1 as SNHLY and CDR2 as FYNNEI. The CDR3 consists of 15 residues.

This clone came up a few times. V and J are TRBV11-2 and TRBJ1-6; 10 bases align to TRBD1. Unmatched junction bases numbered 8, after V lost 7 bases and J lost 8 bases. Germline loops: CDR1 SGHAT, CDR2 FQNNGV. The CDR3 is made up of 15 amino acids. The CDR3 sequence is CASTLTGGFYSPLHF. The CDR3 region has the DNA TGTGCCAGCACCCTGACAGGGGGCTTTTATTCACCCCTCCACTTT.

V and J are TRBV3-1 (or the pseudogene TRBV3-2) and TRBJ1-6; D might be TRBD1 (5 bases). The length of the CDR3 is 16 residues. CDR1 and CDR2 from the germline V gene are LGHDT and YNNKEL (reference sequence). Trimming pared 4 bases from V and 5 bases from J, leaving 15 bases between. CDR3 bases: TGTGCCAGCAGCCCGAGCCCACCAGGGAATAATTCACCCCTCCACTTT. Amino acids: CASSPSPPGNNSPLHF.

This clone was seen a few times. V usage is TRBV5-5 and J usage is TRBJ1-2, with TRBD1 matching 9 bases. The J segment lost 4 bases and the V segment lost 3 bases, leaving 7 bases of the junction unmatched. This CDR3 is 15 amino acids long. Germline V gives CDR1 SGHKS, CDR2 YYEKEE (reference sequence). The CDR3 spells CASSWGTGLGYGYTF. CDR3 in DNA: TGTGCCAGCAGCTGGGGGACAGGGCTCGGCTATGGCTACACCTTC.

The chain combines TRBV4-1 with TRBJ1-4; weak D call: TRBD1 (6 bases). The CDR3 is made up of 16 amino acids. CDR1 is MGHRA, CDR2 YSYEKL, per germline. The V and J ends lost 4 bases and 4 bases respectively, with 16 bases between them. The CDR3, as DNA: TGCGCCAGCAGCCGGGCCGGGGGGCTGATTAATGAAAAACTGTTTTTT. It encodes CASSRAGGLINEKLFF.

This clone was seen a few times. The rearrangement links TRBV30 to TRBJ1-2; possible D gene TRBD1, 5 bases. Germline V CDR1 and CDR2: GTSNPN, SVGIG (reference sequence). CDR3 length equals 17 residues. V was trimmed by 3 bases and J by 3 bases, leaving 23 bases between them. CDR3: CAWSALGRGTRDYGYTF. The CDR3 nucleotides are TGTGCCTGGAGCGCCCTGGGGCGGGGCACCAGGGACTATGGCTACACCTTC.

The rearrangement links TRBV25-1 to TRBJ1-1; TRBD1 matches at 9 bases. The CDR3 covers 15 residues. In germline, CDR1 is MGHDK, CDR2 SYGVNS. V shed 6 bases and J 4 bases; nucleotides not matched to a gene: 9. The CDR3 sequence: CASSPRTGAVTEAFF. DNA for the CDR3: TGTGCCAGCAGCCCCAGGACAGGGGCGGTCACTGAAGCTTTCTTT.

CDR3 nucleotides: TGTGCCAGTAGTATTACTAGAACGGGAGGAATTTCACCCCTCCACTTT. It specifies CASSITRTGGISPLHF. The chain is built from TRBV19 and TRBJ1-6; D is unclear. The CDR3 spans 16 residues. Trimming cost V 3 bases and J 9 bases, with 18 bases left between them. Per the germline V gene, CDR1 is LNHDA and CDR2 is SQIVND (reference sequence).

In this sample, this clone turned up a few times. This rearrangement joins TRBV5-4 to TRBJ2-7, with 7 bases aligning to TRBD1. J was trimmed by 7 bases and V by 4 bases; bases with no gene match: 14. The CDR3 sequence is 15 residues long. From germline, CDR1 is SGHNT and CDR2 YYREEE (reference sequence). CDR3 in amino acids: CASSGPGTDPWEQYF. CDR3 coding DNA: TGTGCCAGCAGCGGGCCCGGGACAGACCCATGGGAGCAGTACTTC.

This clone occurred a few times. CDR3 sequence: CASSLGGNTEAFF. The CDR3 DNA reads TGTGCCAGCAGCTTGGGGGGGAACACTGAAGCTTTCTTT. The chain couples TRBV13 to TRBJ1-1; tentatively, D is TRBD1 (5 bases). Between the trimmed V and J ends, which lost 3 bases and 1 base, there was a span of 6 bases. The CDR3 runs to 13 residues. Germline CDR1 and CDR2: PRHDT and FYEKMQ (reference sequence).

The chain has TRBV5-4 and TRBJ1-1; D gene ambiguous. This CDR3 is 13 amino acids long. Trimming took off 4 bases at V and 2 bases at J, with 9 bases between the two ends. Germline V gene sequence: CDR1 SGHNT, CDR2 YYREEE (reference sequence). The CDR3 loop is CASSLTFNTEAFF. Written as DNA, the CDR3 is TGTGCCAGCAGCCTGACATTTAACACTGAAGCTTTCTTT.

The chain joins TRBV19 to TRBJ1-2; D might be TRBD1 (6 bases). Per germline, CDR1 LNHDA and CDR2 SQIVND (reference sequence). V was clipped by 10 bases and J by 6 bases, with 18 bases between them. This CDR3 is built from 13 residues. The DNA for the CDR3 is TGTGCCATTAATTCAGGGGCGATTAATGGCTACACCTTC. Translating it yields CAINSGAINGYTF.

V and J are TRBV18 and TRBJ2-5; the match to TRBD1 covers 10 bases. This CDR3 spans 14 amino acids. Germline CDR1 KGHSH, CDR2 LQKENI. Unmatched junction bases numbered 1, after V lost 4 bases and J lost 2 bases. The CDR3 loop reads CASSQGQGQETQYF. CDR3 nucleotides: TGTGCCAGCTCACAGGGACAGGGGCAAGAGACCCAGTACTTC.

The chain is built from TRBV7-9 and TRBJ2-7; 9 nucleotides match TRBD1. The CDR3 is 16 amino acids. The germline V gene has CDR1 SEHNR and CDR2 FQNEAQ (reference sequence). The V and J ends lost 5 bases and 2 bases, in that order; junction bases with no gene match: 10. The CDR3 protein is CASSPRTGQGTYEQYF. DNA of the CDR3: TGTGCCAGCAGCCCCCGGACGGGACAGGGCACCTACGAGCAGTACTTC.

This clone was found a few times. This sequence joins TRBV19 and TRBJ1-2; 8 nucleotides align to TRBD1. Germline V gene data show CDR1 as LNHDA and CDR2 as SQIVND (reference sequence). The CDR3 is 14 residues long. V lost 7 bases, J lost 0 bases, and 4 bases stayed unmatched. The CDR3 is CASTLDRANYGYTF. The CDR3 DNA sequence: TGTGCCAGTACCCTGGACAGGGCTAACTATGGCTACACCTTC.

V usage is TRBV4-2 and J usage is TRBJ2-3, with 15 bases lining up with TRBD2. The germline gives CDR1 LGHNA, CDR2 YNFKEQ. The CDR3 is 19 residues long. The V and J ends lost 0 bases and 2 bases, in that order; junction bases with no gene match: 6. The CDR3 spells CASSQDWGTSGGFTDTQYF. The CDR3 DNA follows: TGTGCCAGCAGCCAAGATTGGGGGACTAGCGGGGGGTTCACAGATACGCAGTATTTT.

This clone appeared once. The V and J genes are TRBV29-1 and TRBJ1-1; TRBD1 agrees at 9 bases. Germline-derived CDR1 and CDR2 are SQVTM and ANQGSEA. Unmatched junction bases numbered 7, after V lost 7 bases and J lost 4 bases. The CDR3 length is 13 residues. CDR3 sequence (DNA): TGCAGCGCTACAGGGGGCGAAGTCACTGAAGCTTTCTTT. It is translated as CSATGGEVTEAFF.

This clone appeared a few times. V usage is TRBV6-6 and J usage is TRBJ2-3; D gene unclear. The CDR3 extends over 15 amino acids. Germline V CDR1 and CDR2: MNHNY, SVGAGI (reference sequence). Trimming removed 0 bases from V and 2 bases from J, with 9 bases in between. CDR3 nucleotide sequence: TGTGCCAGCAGTTACTCGATCAGTTACACAGATACGCAGTATTTT. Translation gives CASSYSISYTDTQYF.

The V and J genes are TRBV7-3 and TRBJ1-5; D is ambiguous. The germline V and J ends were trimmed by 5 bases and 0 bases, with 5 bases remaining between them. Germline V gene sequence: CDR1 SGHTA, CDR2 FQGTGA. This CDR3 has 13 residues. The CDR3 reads CASSPNSNQPQHF. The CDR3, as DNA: TGTGCCAGCAGCCCAAATAGCAATCAGCCCCAGCATTTT.

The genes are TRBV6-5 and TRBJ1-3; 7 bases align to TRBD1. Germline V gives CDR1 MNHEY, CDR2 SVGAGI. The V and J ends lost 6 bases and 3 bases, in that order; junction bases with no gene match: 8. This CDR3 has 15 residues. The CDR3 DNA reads TGTGCCAGCAGCCCACTGACAGGGTTTGGAAACACCATATATTTT. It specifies CASSPLTGFGNTIYF.